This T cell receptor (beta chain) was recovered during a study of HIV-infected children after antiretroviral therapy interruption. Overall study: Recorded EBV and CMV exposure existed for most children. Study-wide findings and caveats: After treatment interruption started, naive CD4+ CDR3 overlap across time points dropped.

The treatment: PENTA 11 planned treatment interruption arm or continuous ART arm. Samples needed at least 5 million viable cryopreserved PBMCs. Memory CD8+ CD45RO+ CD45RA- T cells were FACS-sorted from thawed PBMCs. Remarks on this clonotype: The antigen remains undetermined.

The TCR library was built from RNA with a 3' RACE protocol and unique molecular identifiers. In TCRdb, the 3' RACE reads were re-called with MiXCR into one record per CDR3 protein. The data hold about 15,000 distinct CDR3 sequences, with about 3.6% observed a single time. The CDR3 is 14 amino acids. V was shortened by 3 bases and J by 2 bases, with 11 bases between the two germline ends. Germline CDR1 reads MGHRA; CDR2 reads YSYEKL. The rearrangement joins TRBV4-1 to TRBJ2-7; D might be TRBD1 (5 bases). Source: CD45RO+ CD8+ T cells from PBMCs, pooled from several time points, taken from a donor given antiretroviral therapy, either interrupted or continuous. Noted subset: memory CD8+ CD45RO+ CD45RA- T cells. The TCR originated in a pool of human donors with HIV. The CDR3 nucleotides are TGCGCCAGCAGCCACGGCGAGGACACCTACGAGCAGTACTTC. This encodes CASSHGEDTYEQYF.